The clone carrying this T cell receptor (beta chain) was seen a handful of times. The antigen remains unidentified. Construction of the TCRbeta library involved unique molecular identifiers. Each CDR3 protein gets one entry after TCRdb re-called the PCR reads with MiXCR. Found here are under 850,000 distinct CDR3 sequences, approximately 14% of them singletons; the top ten hold 0.75% to 0.85%. This specimen comes from a study of T-cell reconstitution after alpha-beta-depleted transplantation in children. Findings and caveats of the study: By one year post-transplant, T-cell counts and diversity largely arose from T cells that were newly produced. After transplant, high TCRbeta diversity at day 60 in some patients arose from surviving recipient T cells and thymic progenitors. Two months or so post-transplant, alpha-beta T cells reportedly derived from several hundred expanded graft clones.

This clonotype was obtained from a girl aged 2-10 years with congenital amegakaryocytic thrombocytopenia, due to receive a stem cell transplant. Sample: PBMCs, taken before TCRalphabeta/CD19-depleted stem cell transplant.

The CDR3 DNA is TGCAGTGCTAGAGACGTTAGGGCGGGAGGGAGAGCGAATGAGCAGTTCTTC. Its protein product is CSARDVRAGGRANEQFF. The genes are TRBV20-1 and TRBJ2-1; TRBD2 matches 9 bases. V shed 0 bases, J shed 7 bases, and the junction held 13 bases outside the gene matches. CDR3 length: 17 residues. Germline V CDR1 and CDR2: DFQATT, SNEGSKA (reference sequence).